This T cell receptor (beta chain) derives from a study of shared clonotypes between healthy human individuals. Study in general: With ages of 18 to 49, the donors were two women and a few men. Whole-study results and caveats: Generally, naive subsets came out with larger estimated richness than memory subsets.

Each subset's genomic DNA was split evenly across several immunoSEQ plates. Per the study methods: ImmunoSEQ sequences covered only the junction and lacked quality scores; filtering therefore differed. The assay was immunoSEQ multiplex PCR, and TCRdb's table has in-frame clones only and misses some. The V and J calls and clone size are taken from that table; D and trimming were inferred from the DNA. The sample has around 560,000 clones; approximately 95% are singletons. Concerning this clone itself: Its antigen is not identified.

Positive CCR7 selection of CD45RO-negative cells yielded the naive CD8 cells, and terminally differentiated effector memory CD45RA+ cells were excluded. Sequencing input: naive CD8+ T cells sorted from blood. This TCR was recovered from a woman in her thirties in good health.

DNA for the CDR3: TGCGCCAGCAGCGCCGGACAGCGAGGCACCGAGCAGTACTTC. Residues: CASSAGQRGTEQYF. J is TRBJ2-7 and V is TRBV5-1; TRBD1 might be the D (6 bases). V was cut by 4 bases and J by 6 bases, with 17 bases left in between. Germline CDR1 reads SGHRS; CDR2 reads YFSETQ. CDR3 length: 14 residues.